The 6 T cell receptor beta chains presented below share a single source sample, sequenced in a study of cytomegalovirus exposure and HLA in healthy donors. This PCR relied on a set of 60 Vbeta primers and 13 Jbeta primers. Profiled with immunoSEQ multiplex PCR; TCRdb holds only in-frame clones, not every one. Of approximately 110,000 clones in the sample, around 73% are singletons; the top ten hold 1% to 1.5%. The sequenced material came from PBMCs. Receptor source: a man aged 25-45 years in good health and CMV-seronegative.

This rearrangement joins TRBV5-8 to TRBJ2-2, with TRBD2 as a possible D gene (5 bases). Deletions cut 1 base from V and 3 bases from J, with 10 bases between. Germline CDR1 and CDR2: SGHTS and YDEGEE. The CDR3 length is 15 residues. CDR3 loop: CASSLFGVYTGELFF. As DNA, the CDR3 is TGTGCCAGCAGCTTGTTCGGGGTTTACACCGGGGAGCTGTTTTTT. Using reference TRBV5-8 and TRBJ2-2 for the parts outside the CDR3, the full variable domain is EAGVTQSPTHLIKTRGQQATLRCSPISGHTSVYWYQQALGLGLQFLLWYDEGEERNRGNFPPRFSGRQFPNYSSELNVNALELEDSALYLCASSLFGVYTGELFFGEGSRLTVL.

This clone was recorded a few times. The chain couples TRBV29-1 to TRBJ2-2; no definite D call. CDR1 is SQVTM, CDR2 ANQGSEA, per germline. Deletions cut 4 bases from V and 1 base from J, with 10 bases between. The CDR3 is made up of 14 amino acids. As DNA, the CDR3 is TGCAGCGTTGGACCATCAGGGAACACCGGGGAGCTGTTTTTT. It yields the protein CSVGPSGNTGELFF.

The rearrangement uses TRBV25-1 and TRBJ2-7; D possibly corresponds to TRBD1 (7 bases). Deletions cut 4 bases from V and 6 bases from J, with 25 bases between. The length of the CDR3 is 17 residues. Germline lookup yields CDR1 MGHDK and CDR2 SYGVNS. The CDR3 nucleotides read TGTGCCAGCAGTGCCTACGGAGGGGGCGGAACGTCGGGCGAGCAGTACTTC. It encodes CASSAYGGGGTSGEQYF.

The rearrangement uses TRBV9 and TRBJ1-2; a possible D gene is TRBD1 (5 bases). The CDR3 is 16 residues long. The germline CDR1 and CDR2 sequences are SGDLS and YYNGEE. V was pared by 0 bases and J by 6 bases, with 18 bases between. CDR3 protein: CASSVATGGRGDGYTF. The CDR3 DNA follows: TGTGCCAGCAGCGTAGCTACGGGAGGGAGGGGAGATGGCTACACCTTC.

Here the CDR3 DNA reads TGTGCCAGCACCCCGTCGAGTCTTACAGATCGTGCTTTCTTT. This gives the protein CASTPSSLTDRAFF. V usage is TRBV11-2 and J usage is TRBJ1-1, with unresolved D. V lost 7 bases to trimming and J lost 11 bases, with 23 bases between them. The CDR3 is 14 residues long. Germline values: CDR1 SGHAT, CDR2 FQNNGV.

This rearrangement joins TRBV5-1 to TRBJ1-1, with 7 positions matching TRBD1. The CDR3 covers 14 residues. Germline-derived CDR1 and CDR2 are SGHRS and YFSETQ. J gave up 2 bases and V 3 bases, and 4 bases lay outside the gene matches. The CDR3 nucleotides read TGCGCCAGCAGCTGGGGGACAGAAAACACTGAAGCTTTCTTT. Residues: CASSWGTENTEAFF.